A selection of T cell receptor beta chains follows, all from one sample in a study of blood T cell repertoires in COVID-19. Data came from immunoSEQ multiplex PCR; TCRdb stores just in-frame clones and leaves some out. The sample has roughly 190,000 clones, almost 85% seen once; the top ten hold roughly 5%. The source material was peripheral blood. Receptors originate from a woman in her 70s with active or convalescent COVID-19. Each CDR3 is given with its conserved first and last residue. Each record gives: CDR3 length, J gene, clone size, V gene, D gene, CDR3 protein, CDR3 DNA. The D gene is left open where the match is weak. Rows may omit the clone size; those that give it use once, few, many or a size class.

17	TRBJ2-7	.	TRBV6-6	.	CASSRVTNLGQTGEQYF	TGTGCCAGCAGTCGAGTAACGAACCTTGGACAGACGGGCGAGCAGTACTTC
13	TRBJ1-3	.	TRBV2	.	CASIGTRRNTIYF	TGTGCCAGCATAGGGACTCGTAGAAACACCATATATTTT
18	TRBJ2-7	few	TRBV4-2	TRBD2	CASSQDRSSGASSYEQYF	TGTGCCAGCAGCCAAGATCGATCTAGCGGGGCGAGCTCCTACGAGCAGTACTTC
14	TRBJ1-1	.	TRBV6-6	TRBD1	CASSQDRVNTEAFF	TGTGCCAGCAGTCAGGACAGGGTGAACACTGAAGCTTTCTTT
14	TRBJ2-1	.	TRBV28	TRBD2	CASTTSGKVLEQFF	TGTGCCAGCACGACTAGCGGGAAGGTACTTGAGCAGTTCTTC
12	TRBJ2-7	.	TRBV28	.	CASSSPSGEQYF	TGTGCCAGCAGTTCACCCTCGGGCGAGCAGTACTTC
19	TRBJ2-3	.	TRBV4-1	TRBD2	CASSQRGTGTSGSGSTQYF	TGCGCCAGCAGCCAAAGGGGGACCGGGACTAGCGGTTCGGGTAGTACGCAGTATTTT
14	TRBJ1-2	.	TRBV3-1/TRBV3-2	.	CASSQAGGSYGYTF	TGTGCCAGCAGCCAAGCCGGGGGGAGCTATGGCTACACCTTC
13	TRBJ2-4	.	TRBV2	.	CASNRGGRNIQYF	TGTGCCAGCAACCGCGGAGGGAGGAACATTCAGTACTTC
16	TRBJ1-1	.	TRBV6-5	.	CASSSPLDSENTEAFF	TGTGCCAGCAGTTCCCCACTCGACAGCGAGAACACTGAAGCTTTCTTT
13	TRBJ1-4	.	TRBV5-1	.	CASGTGLNEKLFF	TGCGCCAGCGGAACAGGCCTTAATGAAAAACTGTTTTTT
12	TRBJ1-5	.	TRBV12-3/TRBV12-4	.	CASSLGDQPQHF	TGTGCCAGCAGTTTGGGAGATCAGCCCCAGCATTTT
16	TRBJ2-7	.	TRBV13	TRBD2	CASSQQGLAGLNEQYF	TGTGCCAGCAGCCAACAAGGCCTAGCGGGATTAAACGAGCAGTACTTC
13	TRBJ2-3	.	TRBV7-9	.	CASSLVQWDTQYF	TGTGCCAGCAGCTTAGTTCAGTGGGATACGCAGTATTTT
14	TRBJ2-7	.	TRBV5-1	.	CASSLPSATYEQYF	TGCGCCAGCAGCTTACCCAGCGCAACCTACGAGCAGTACTTC
15	TRBJ2-5	.	TRBV18	.	CASSPQKGPQETQYF	TGTGCCAGCTCACCACAGAAGGGGCCACAAGAGACCCAGTACTTC
14	TRBJ2-7	.	TRBV18	.	CASSPADTVREQYF	TGTGCCAGCTCACCGGCGGACACAGTCCGCGAGCAGTACTTC
13	TRBJ1-2	.	TRBV5-1	.	CASSLKGDYGYTF	TGCGCCAGCAGCTTGAAGGGGGACTATGGCTACACCTTC
13	TRBJ2-1	.	TRBV2	.	CASSEELYNEQFF	TGTGCCAGCAGTGAAGAGCTCTACAATGAGCAGTTCTTC
14	TRBJ2-3	.	TRBV5-1	.	CASSLYRETDTQYF	TGCGCCAGCAGCTTGTACAGGGAAACAGATACGCAGTATTTT
14	TRBJ1-1	.	TRBV28	.	CASEGRAGNTEAFF	TGTGCCAGCGAAGGGAGGGCGGGGAACACTGAAGCTTTCTTT
13	TRBJ1-1	.	TRBV19	TRBD1	CASSTGGIAEAFF	TGTGCCAGTAGTACAGGGGGCATCGCTGAAGCTTTCTTT
14	TRBJ2-6	.	TRBV24-1	.	CATMSGSGANVLTF	TGTGCCACCATGTCAGGCTCTGGGGCCAACGTCCTGACTTTC
15	TRBJ2-4	few	TRBV11-1	.	CASSLVSGRKNIQYF	TGTGCCAGCAGCTTAGTTTCGGGAAGGAAAAACATTCAGTACTTC
12	TRBJ2-1	.	TRBV19	.	CASRAALNEQFF	TGTGCCAGTAGGGCGGCCTTGAATGAGCAGTTCTTC
18	TRBJ2-1	.	TRBV5-6	TRBD2	CASSLEGLAESWAGEQFF	TGTGCCAGCAGCTTGGAGGGTCTAGCGGAGTCATGGGCTGGTGAGCAGTTCTTC